The 27 T cell receptor beta chains below all came from one sample that was sequenced in a study of OX40 agonist ivuxolimab in advanced cancers. Library prep was done by the immunoSEQ multiplex PCR assay. As stored in TCRdb, this immuneACCESS dataset retains in-frame rearrangements with V and J assigned. A fraction of the clones does not appear; measured against another copy, unresolved V genes explain less than half of the discrepancy, and the remainder lacks a known reason. The sample contains about 57,000 clones, approximately 95% of them found a single time. Of the sample, over 20% is held by the ten largest clones. The sample consisted of CD4+ or CD8+ T cells sorted from blood, taken in a trial of the OX40 agonist ivuxolimab. These receptors all stem from an adult with an advanced solid tumor such as melanoma, head and neck, liver or kidney cancer.

This chain links TRBV18 with TRBJ2-3, with TRBD1 as a possible D gene (6 bases). This CDR3 is 15 amino acids long. Germline CDR1 reads KGHSH; CDR2 reads LQKENI. V was trimmed by 2 bases and J by 4 bases, leaving 13 bases between them. The CDR3 DNA reads TGTGCCAGCTCACCAACAGGGAGTAGTTCAGATACGCAGTATTTT. Its translation: CASSPTGSSSDTQYF.

The chain couples TRBV4-1 to TRBJ2-7, with unresolved D. This CDR3 is 13 amino acids long. Germline V gene lookup returns CDR1 MGHRA and CDR2 YSYEKL. V lost 1 base to trimming and J lost 1 base, with 5 bases between them. The CDR3 DNA reads TGCGCCAGCAGCCAAGCCGGTTCCTACGAGCAGTACTTC. It yields the protein CASSQAGSYEQYF.

The chain carries TRBV9 and TRBJ1-5; D unclear. The V gene's germline CDR1 is SGDLS and CDR2 YYNGEE. Deletions cut 3 bases from V and 7 bases from J, with 14 bases between. This CDR3 is built from 14 residues. Here the CDR3 reads CASSADALGQPQHF. The CDR3 coding sequence is TGTGCCAGCAGCGCCGATGCCTTAGGCCAGCCCCAGCATTTT.

The chain couples TRBV7-9 to TRBJ2-1; 9 nucleotides agree with TRBD2. The CDR3 loop spans 14 amino acids. Germline CDR1 and CDR2: SEHNR and FQNEAQ (reference sequence). V lost 7 bases, J lost 9 bases, and 10 bases stayed unmatched. CDR3 bases: TGTGCCAGCACCGGGGCTAGCGGGATTCTTGAGCAGTTCTTC. It encodes CASTGASGILEQFF.

V gene TRBV29-1 combines with J gene TRBJ1-5; D may be TRBD1 (5 bases). CDR1 SQVTM and CDR2 ANQGSEA come from the germline V gene. The length of the CDR3 is 14 residues. V was clipped by 6 bases and J by 3 bases, with 15 bases between them. The CDR3 is CSVLFGDYNQPQHF. Here the CDR3 DNA reads TGCAGCGTCTTGTTTGGGGACTACAATCAGCCCCAGCATTTT. The full variable domain, rest sourced from reference TRBV29-1 and TRBJ1-5, is SAVISQKPSRDICQRGTSLTIQCQVDSQVTMMFWYRQQPGQSLTLIATANQGSEATYESGFVIDKFPISRPNLTFSTLTVSNMSPEDSSIYLCSVLFGDYNQPQHFGDGTRLSIL.

This CDR3 is CASSYLGQGWYF. In nucleotides, the CDR3 is TGTGCCAGCAGCTATCTGGGACAGGGCTGGTACTTC. V usage is TRBV7-9 and J usage is TRBJ2-5, with 9 positions matching TRBD1. With V trimmed by 4 bases and J by 13 bases, 7 bases remained unmatched. This CDR3 comprises 12 residues. CDR1 is SEHNR, CDR2 FQNEAQ, per germline (reference sequence).

V and J are TRBV7-2 and TRBJ2-3; D gene ambiguous. V shed 4 bases and J shed 0 bases, with 2 bases lying between them. The germline V gene has CDR1 SGHTA and CDR2 FQGNSA. CDR3 length: 12 amino acids. The CDR3, as DNA: TGTGCCAGCAGCTCTAGCACAGATACGCAGTATTTT. This encodes CASSSSTDTQYF.

This clone was seen once. The V call is TRBV5-4, the J call TRBJ2-5; 8 bases are a match to TRBD2. The CDR3 is made up of 16 amino acids. V shed 2 bases, J shed 2 bases, and the junction held 8 bases outside the gene matches. The germline V gene has CDR1 SGHNT and CDR2 YYREEE (reference sequence). CDR3 region: CASSLGAGEGQETQYF. The CDR3 coding sequence is TGTGCCAGCAGCTTAGGAGCGGGAGAAGGGCAAGAGACCCAGTACTTC.

J is TRBJ1-1 and V is TRBV7-9; D perhaps matches TRBD1 (5 bases). V dropped 1 base and J dropped 6 bases, with 6 bases sitting between them. CDR1 and CDR2 (germline): SEHNR, FQNEAQ (reference sequence). CDR3 size: 12 residues. The CDR3 region has the DNA TGTGCCAGCAGCTTAGGAGGGGCTGAAGCTTTCTTT. Encoded protein: CASSLGGAEAFF. Full variable domain (remainder filled in from reference TRBV7-9 and TRBJ1-1): DTGVSQNPRHKITKRGQNVTFRCDPISEHNRLYWYRQTLGQGPEFLTYFQNEAQLEKSRLLSDRFSAERPKGSFSTLEIQRTEQGDSAMYLCASSLGGAEAFFGQGTRLTVV.

The chain carries TRBV15 and TRBJ1-5, with D possibly TRBD1 on 5 matching bases. The germline V gene encodes CDR1 LNHNV and CDR2 YYDKDF (reference sequence). This CDR3 region has 18 residues. The V end was cut by 8 bases, the J end by 4 bases, with 27 bases between. The CDR3 nucleotides read TGTGCCACCGGGGGTCTGGTTCGGGTCTCGGATGGGAATCAGCCCCAGCATTTT. This encodes CATGGLVRVSDGNQPQHF.

The rearrangement joins TRBV7-9 to TRBJ1-2, with D tentatively TRBD1 (5 bases). CDR3 size: 16 residues. Trimming removed 1 base at V and 8 bases at J, with 20 bases between. Germline-derived CDR1 and CDR2 are SEHNR and FQNEAQ (reference sequence). The CDR3 sequence is CASSLDPNQGIGGYTF. DNA for the CDR3: TGTGCCAGCAGCTTAGACCCGAATCAGGGAATTGGCGGCTACACCTTC.

This chain connects TRBV5-1 to TRBJ1-1; no definite D call. The V and J ends lost 4 bases and 6 bases respectively, with 16 bases between them. Germline loops: CDR1 SGHRS, CDR2 YFSETQ. This CDR3 comprises 14 residues. CDR3 residues: CASSPKPGSPEAFF. In DNA form, the CDR3 reads TGCGCCAGCAGCCCTAAGCCGGGTAGCCCTGAAGCTTTCTTT.

This chain links TRBV5-1 with TRBJ1-2; 7 bases align to TRBD1. The V segment lost 2 bases and the J segment 6 bases; nucleotides outside the gene matches: 10. Germline lookup yields CDR1 SGHRS and CDR2 YFSETQ. The CDR3 runs to 15 residues. For the CDR3, the DNA is TGCGCCAGCAGCTTTACAGGGGACGAGCGCAATGGCTACACCTTC. Protein: CASSFTGDERNGYTF.

The gene calls are TRBV6-5 and TRBJ2-1; D ambiguous. With 3 bases removed from V and 5 bases from J, the gap between germline ends came to 2 bases. Germline V gene sequence: CDR1 MNHEY, CDR2 SVGAGI. The CDR3 is 11 residues long. CDR3 in amino acids: CASSYNNEQFF. The CDR3 DNA follows: TGTGCCAGCAGTTATAACAATGAGCAGTTCTTC.

The genes are TRBV19 and TRBJ2-5; D tentatively fits TRBD1 or TRBD2 (7 bases each). The CDR3 is made up of 16 amino acids. The V gene lost 3 bases and the J gene lost 0 bases, with 14 bases spanning the gap. Germline CDR1 LNHDA, CDR2 SQIVND (reference sequence). CDR3 region: CASSIGRDSYQETQYF. The CDR3 region has the DNA TGTGCCAGTAGTATTGGGAGGGACAGCTACCAAGAGACCCAGTACTTC.

V gene TRBV7-6 combines with J gene TRBJ2-2; 7 bases align to TRBD1. V lost 4 bases, J lost 5 bases, and 4 bases stayed unmatched. The CDR3 sequence is 14 residues long. The germline gives CDR1 SGHVS, CDR2 FNYEAQ. The CDR3 region is CASSSGGLTGELFF. CDR3 DNA: TGTGCCAGCAGCTCAGGGGGTTTGACCGGGGAGCTGTTTTTT.

This CDR3 is CASSSSGTLHNEQFF. The CDR3 nucleotides read TGTGCCAGCAGCTCGTCCGGGACACTACACAATGAGCAGTTCTTC. This rearrangement joins TRBV7-8 to TRBJ2-1, with a weak D call TRBD1 (6 bases). This CDR3 contains 15 residues. V dropped 4 bases and J dropped 5 bases, with 15 bases sitting between them. Germline V gives CDR1 SGHVS, CDR2 FQNEAQ.

This clone appeared once. The rearrangement joins TRBV5-5 to TRBJ1-2; D ambiguous. The germline V gene has CDR1 SGHKS and CDR2 YYEKEE (reference sequence). Trimming removed 0 bases from V and 4 bases from J, with 13 bases in between. This CDR3 contains 15 residues. CDR3 nucleotide sequence: TGTGCCAGCAGCTTGGACCTCACAGCTGTCTATGGCTACACCTTC. Protein: CASSLDLTAVYGYTF.

The genes are TRBV4-2 and TRBJ1-5; D might be TRBD1 (5 bases). CDR3 length: 18 residues. CDR1 and CDR2 (germline): LGHNA, YNFKEQ. V dropped 0 bases and J dropped 0 bases, with 15 bases sitting between them. The CDR3 nucleotides are TGTGCCAGCAGCCAAGATTACGGGGCCAGCCATAGCAATCAGCCCCAGCATTTT. Translated: CASSQDYGASHSNQPQHF.

The rearrangement links TRBV7-2 to TRBJ2-1; maybe TRBD1 (7 bases). Germline values: CDR1 SGHTA, CDR2 FQGNSA. The germline V and J ends were trimmed by 3 bases and 2 bases, with 23 bases remaining between them. The CDR3 has 19 amino acids. The CDR3 spells CASSFLSGGTASPYNEQFF. The CDR3 coding sequence is TGTGCCAGCAGCTTTCTATCAGGCGGGACAGCAAGCCCCTACAATGAGCAGTTCTTC.

The rearrangement links TRBV7-6 to TRBJ2-5; a possible D gene is TRBD2 (6 bases). Judging by the DNA end, TRBJ2-7 fits better; the J call may be wrong. The V gene's germline CDR1 is SGHVS and CDR2 FNYEAQ. CDR3 length: 15 residues. The CDR3 region has the DNA TGTGCCAGCAGCCGTAGCGGTCCTAATTCCTACGAGCAGTACTTC. The encoded protein is CASSRSGPNSYEQYF.

The chain uses TRBV19 and TRBJ2-7, with TRBD2 matching over 7 bases. The CDR3 consists of 19 residues. CDR1 LNHDA and CDR2 SQIVND come from the germline V gene (reference sequence). V dropped 4 bases and J dropped 3; count of bases not matched to a gene: 21. The DNA for the CDR3 is TGTGCCAGTAGTAGTGCTCGGGCCTGGGGAGGGGACTATGACTACGAGCAGTACTTC. This gives the protein CASSSARAWGGDYDYEQYF.

The chain couples TRBV29-1 to TRBJ2-2, with 7 positions matching TRBD1. The CDR3 covers 14 residues. Germline assignment: CDR1 SQVTM and CDR2 ANQGSEA. Trimming removed 0 bases from V and 4 bases from J; junction bases left unmatched: 2. CDR3 in amino acids: CSVEDWDSTGELFF. In DNA, the CDR3 is TGCAGCGTTGAAGATTGGGACAGCACCGGGGAGCTGTTTTTT.

The V and J genes are TRBV7-9 and TRBJ2-7, with unresolved D. Trimming shortened V by 2 bases and J by 3 bases, and 5 bases separated the two germline ends. Germline CDR1 reads SEHNR; CDR2 reads FQNEAQ (reference sequence). The CDR3 runs 12 residues. CDR3 loop: CASSLSFYEQYF. CDR3 DNA sequence: TGTGCCAGCAGCTTATCCTTCTACGAGCAGTACTTC.

This rearrangement joins TRBV19 to TRBJ2-5; D remains unclear. CDR3 length: 15 residues. Germline CDR1 LNHDA, CDR2 SQIVND (reference sequence). V was cut by 0 bases and J by 5 bases, with 13 bases left in between. CDR3 sequence (DNA): TGTGCCAGTAGTATAGATTTGGGCGGATTCGAGACCCAGTACTTC. It specifies CASSIDLGGFETQYF. Looking up the rest from reference TRBV19 and TRBJ2-5 gives the full variable domain: DGGITQSPKYLFRKEGQNVTLSCEQNLNHDAMYWYRQDPGQGLRLIYYSQIVNDFQKGDIAEGYSVSREKKESFPLTVTSAQKNPTAFYLCASSIDLGGFETQYFGPGTRLLVL.

V gene TRBV19 combines with J gene TRBJ2-4; D not certain. Between the trimmed V and J ends, which lost 5 bases and 6 bases, there was a span of 14 bases. This CDR3 spans 14 amino acids. Germline values: CDR1 LNHDA, CDR2 SQIVND (reference sequence). The CDR3 reads CASSAVDGLNIQYF. The CDR3 DNA reads TGTGCCAGTAGTGCCGTGGACGGCCTAAACATTCAGTACTTC.

V usage is TRBV2 and J usage is TRBJ2-5, with D perhaps assigned TRBD1 or TRBD2 (5 bases each). Germline-derived CDR1 and CDR2 are SNHLY and FYNNEI. Trimming pared 7 bases from V and 1 base from J, leaving 13 bases between. The CDR3 length is 14 residues. The CDR3 coding sequence is TGTGCCAGCACCGAGGGACCAATCCAAGAGACCCAGTACTTC. Translated, it gives CASTEGPIQETQYF.